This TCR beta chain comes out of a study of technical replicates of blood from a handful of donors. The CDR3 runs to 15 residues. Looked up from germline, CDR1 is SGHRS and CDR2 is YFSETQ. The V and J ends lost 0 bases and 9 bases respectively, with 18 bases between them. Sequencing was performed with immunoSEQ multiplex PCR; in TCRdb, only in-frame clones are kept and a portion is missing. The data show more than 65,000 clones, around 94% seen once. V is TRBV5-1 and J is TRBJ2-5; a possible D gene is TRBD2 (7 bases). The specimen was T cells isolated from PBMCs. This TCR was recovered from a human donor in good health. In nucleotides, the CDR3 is TGCGCCAGCAGCTTGGAGGGGGGGCCCCGTGCGGCCCAGTACTTC. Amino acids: CASSLEGGPRAAQYF.